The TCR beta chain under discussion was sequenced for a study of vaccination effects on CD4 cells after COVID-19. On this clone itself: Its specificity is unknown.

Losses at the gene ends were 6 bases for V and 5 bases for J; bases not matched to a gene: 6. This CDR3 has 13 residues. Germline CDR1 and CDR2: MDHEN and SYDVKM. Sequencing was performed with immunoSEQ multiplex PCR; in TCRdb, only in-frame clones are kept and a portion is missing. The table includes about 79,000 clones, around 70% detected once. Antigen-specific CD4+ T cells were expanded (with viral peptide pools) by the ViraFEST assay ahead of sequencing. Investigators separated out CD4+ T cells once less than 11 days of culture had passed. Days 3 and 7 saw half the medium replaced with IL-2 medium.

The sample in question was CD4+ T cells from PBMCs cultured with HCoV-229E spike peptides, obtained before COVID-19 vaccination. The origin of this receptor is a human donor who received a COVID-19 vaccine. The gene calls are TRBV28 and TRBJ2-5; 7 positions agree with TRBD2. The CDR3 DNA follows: TGTGCCAGCAGCCCTGGACTAGGCGAGACCCAGTACTTC. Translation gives CASSPGLGETQYF.